The following is a T cell receptor beta chain sequence with its context. Its specificity is unknown. This specimen belongs to a study of tumor-infiltrating lymphocytes in localized non-small cell lung cancer. Study-wide results and caveats: Different pieces of the same tissue went to different assays, confounding technical variation with intratumor heterogeneity.

The CDR3 has 13 residues. CDR1 is MNHNS and CDR2 is SASEGT in the germline V gene. V was shortened by 3 bases and J by 10 bases, with 10 bases between the two germline ends. Clones were sequenced by immunoSEQ multiplex PCR, and TCRdb holds only the in-frame ones, with some missing. The data contain approximately 9,600 clones, around four fifths of them singletons. Sequencing was done on a sample of uninvolved lung tissue not adjacent to the tumor. The chain has TRBV6-1 and TRBJ1-6; no definite D call. The sequence came from a human donor with non-small cell lung cancer. This CDR3 is CASSDATKSPLHF. CDR3 DNA sequence: TGTGCCAGCAGTGACGCGACAAAATCACCCCTCCACTTT.